What follows describes a single T cell receptor (beta chain). The germline gives CDR1 SGHRS, CDR2 YFSETQ. The CDR3 totals 14 residues. V dropped 3 bases and J dropped 6; count of bases not matched to a gene: 5. Using immunoSEQ multiplex PCR, the repertoire was profiled, and TCRdb retains in-frame clones only, with some absent. The data hold over 50,000 clones, with roughly four fifths observed a single time. Autoimmune disease history or systemic immunosuppression meant exclusion. This specimen comes from a study of OX40 agonist ivuxolimab in advanced cancers. Study as a whole: Patients received ivuxolimab, an agonistic anti-OX40 (CD134) antibody.

The chain couples TRBV5-1 to TRBJ2-1; 8 nucleotides line up with TRBD1. The sequencing here drew on CD4+ or CD8+ T cells sorted from blood, taken in a trial of the OX40 agonist ivuxolimab. The clonotype originates from an adult with an advanced solid tumor such as melanoma, head and neck, liver or kidney cancer. DNA of the CDR3: TGCGCCAGCAGCTCGGGACAGGAGGGCAATGAGCAGTTCTTC. Translation gives CASSSGQEGNEQFF.